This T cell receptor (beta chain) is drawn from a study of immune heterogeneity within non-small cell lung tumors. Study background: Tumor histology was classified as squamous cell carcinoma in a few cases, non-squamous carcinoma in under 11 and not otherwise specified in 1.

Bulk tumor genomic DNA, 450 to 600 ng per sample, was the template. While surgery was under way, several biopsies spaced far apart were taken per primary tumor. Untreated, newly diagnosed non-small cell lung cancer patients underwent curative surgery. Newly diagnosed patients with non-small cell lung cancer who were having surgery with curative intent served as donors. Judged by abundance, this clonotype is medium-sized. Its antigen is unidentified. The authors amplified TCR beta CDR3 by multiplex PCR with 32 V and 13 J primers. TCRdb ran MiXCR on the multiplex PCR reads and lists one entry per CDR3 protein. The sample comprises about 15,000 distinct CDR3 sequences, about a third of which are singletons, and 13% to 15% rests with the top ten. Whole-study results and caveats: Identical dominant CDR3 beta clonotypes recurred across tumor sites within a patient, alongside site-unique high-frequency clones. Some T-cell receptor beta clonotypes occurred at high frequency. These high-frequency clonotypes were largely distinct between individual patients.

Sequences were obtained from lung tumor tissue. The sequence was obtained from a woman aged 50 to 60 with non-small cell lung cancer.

CDR3 sequence: CSARTGDPTEAFF. As DNA, the CDR3 is TGCAGTGCTAGAACTGGGGACCCCACTGAAGCTTTCTTT. The chain combines TRBV20-1 with TRBJ1-1; D might be TRBD1 (5 bases). The V end was cut by 2 bases, the J end by 4 bases, with 11 bases between. The CDR3 is 13 amino acids. Germline assignment: CDR1 DFQATT and CDR2 SNEGSKA (reference sequence).